These 30 T cell receptor beta chains came from one sample sequenced in a study of CD8 T cells in ankylosing spondylitis (dated by TCRdb to about 2017). No cognate antigen is known for these TCRs. Results the study describes overall, beyond this receptor: Blood from ankylosing spondylitis patients appeared to be characterized by a TCR beta motif made up of fewer than ten highly homologous amino acid variants.

Libraries came from 5' RACE. The listed sequencing device is Illumina HiSeq 2500. The public sequencing data were trimmed at Q25 with fastp and processed into clonotypes with MiXCR by TCRdb, which kept only in-frame beta chains. Merged by CDR3 protein, the rows form single entries marked with the most common genes and DNA. This sample lists about 510,000 distinct CDR3 sequences; approximately 5.3% were detected once. The top ten hold around 3.4% of the sample. The sequenced sample consisted of blood, either unsorted or a sorted T cell fraction (not recorded which). Every receptor here comes from a male donor with ankylosing spondylitis.

This clonotype was seen repeatedly, ten times or more. The J gene is TRBJ2-5, the V gene TRBV10-3; unclear D gene. This CDR3 is built from 13 residues. Germline values: CDR1 ENHRY, CDR2 SYGVKD. Trimming took off 5 bases at V and 1 base at J, with 8 bases between the two ends. CDR3 DNA: TGTGCCATCAGTTCCTACAGCCAAGAGACCCAGTACTTC. Translating gives CAISSYSQETQYF.

This clonotype occurred many times. The V call is TRBV9, the J call TRBJ2-1; D possibly corresponds to TRBD2 (6 bases). V lost 4 bases to trimming and J lost 5 bases, with 16 bases between them. There are 15 residues in the CDR3. Germline CDR1 SGDLS, CDR2 YYNGEE. CDR3 sequence (DNA): TGTGCCAGCAGCCCCCCGGAGGGCCTCGACAATGAGCAGTTCTTC. Translation gives CASSPPEGLDNEQFF.

This sequence joins TRBV5-1 and TRBJ2-5; D is possibly TRBD2 (6 bases). This CDR3 is 14 amino acids long. Per the germline V gene, CDR1 is SGHRS and CDR2 is YFSETQ. Trimming removed 7 bases from V and 4 bases from J, with 17 bases in between. The CDR3 region is CASSGTGGRETQYF. As DNA, the CDR3 is TGCGCCAGCTCCGGGACCGGGGGTCGAGAGACCCAGTACTTC.

This clonotype was seen at least ten times. This sequence joins TRBV5-6 and TRBJ2-1; D gene unclear. Trimming took 3 bases from V and 8 from J, leaving 15 bases between them. Germline values: CDR1 SGHDT, CDR2 YYEEEE. The CDR3 spans 14 residues. CDR3 DNA: TGTGCCAGCAGCTCGGCTAGTTCGAGCGATGAGCAGTTCTTC. This gives the protein CASSSASSSDEQFF.

This clonotype showed up many times. The chain uses TRBV4-3 and TRBJ2-1, with 11 nucleotides matching TRBD2. CDR1 and CDR2 (germline): LGHNA, YSLEER. The V and J ends lost 3 bases and 6 bases, in that order; junction bases with no gene match: 7. CDR3 size: 16 residues. As DNA, the CDR3 is TGCGCCAGCAGCCACCCGGCTAGCGGGAGGCTCAATGAGCAGTTCTTC. It codes for CASSHPASGRLNEQFF.

The sample holds a few counts of this clonotype. J is TRBJ2-5 and V is TRBV7-2; TRBD2 matches 7 bases. The germline V gene has CDR1 SGHTA and CDR2 FQGNSA. V lost 5 bases to trimming and J lost 5 bases; unmatched junction nucleotides: 8. The CDR3 loop spans 14 amino acids. CDR3 DNA: TGTGCCAGCAGCAGCGGGACCTCGAGGGAGACCCAGTACTTC. Translated: CASSSGTSRETQYF.

This clonotype was detected many times. This chain connects TRBV7-2 to TRBJ1-2; D gene unclear. Trimming pared 2 bases from V and 4 bases from J, leaving 11 bases between. CDR1 is SGHTA, CDR2 FQGNSA, per germline. The CDR3 covers 14 residues. The DNA for the CDR3 is TGTGCCAGCAGCTTATTTCCGGACTTCTATGGCTACACCTTC. Translating it yields CASSLFPDFYGYTF. The entire variable domain, with the rest obtained from reference TRBV7-2 and TRBJ1-2, is as follows: GAGVSQSPSNKVTEKGKDVELRCDPISGHTALYWYRQSLGQGLEFLIYFQGNSAPDKSGLPSDRFSAERTGGSVSTLTIQRTQQEDSAVYLCASSLFPDFYGYTFGSGTRLTVV.

As regards this clonotype: One end of the junction does not line up with germline, which may come from a read error. This sequence joins TRBV2 and TRBJ2-1; 13 positions agree with TRBD2. Germline CDR1 is SNHLY and CDR2 is FYNNEI. The CDR3 has 16 residues. The CDR3 spells CASRPGLAGAYNEQFF. The CDR3 region has the DNA TGTGCCAGCAGACCCGGACTAGCGGGAGCCTATAATGAGCAGTTCTTC.

There are many counts of this clonotype. The rearrangement joins TRBV27 to TRBJ1-2, with a tentative D call TRBD1 (6 bases). The CDR3 spans 15 residues. Germline CDR1 MNHEY, CDR2 SMNVEV (reference sequence). Trimming stripped 6 bases from V and 4 bases from J, with 18 bases between. In DNA, the CDR3 is TGTGCCAGCAGCGGGACACCCCCGGGAGGCTATGGCTACACCTTC. Translating gives CASSGTPPGGYGYTF.

This clonotype showed up many times. The chain joins TRBV27 to TRBJ2-7, with D tentatively TRBD1 (5 bases). V was cut by 6 bases and J by 2 bases, with 11 bases left in between. The CDR3 extends over 13 amino acids. Germline V lookup: CDR1 MNHEY, CDR2 SMNVEV (reference sequence). The CDR3 reads CASRGHLTYEQYF. Here the CDR3 DNA reads TGTGCCAGCAGAGGACACCTTACCTACGAGCAGTACTTC.

This clonotype has ten or more counts. This chain links TRBV30 with TRBJ2-3; perhaps TRBD2 as D (6 bases). This CDR3 comprises 14 residues. Germline lookup yields CDR1 GTSNPN and CDR2 SVGIG (reference sequence). The V and J ends lost 4 bases and 4 bases respectively, with 15 bases between them. The DNA for the CDR3 is TGTGCCTGGACCGAACGACTAGGTCCAGATACGCAGTATTTT. Translation gives CAWTERLGPDTQYF.

This clonotype has ten or more counts. The chain links TRBV25-1 to TRBJ2-1; either TRBD1 or TRBD2 may fit D (5 bases each). Trimming stripped 1 base from V and 0 bases from J, with 10 bases between. CDR1 and CDR2 (germline): MGHDK, SYGVNS. The CDR3 is 16 residues long. The CDR3 sequence is CASSEFEGNSYNEQFF. DNA for the CDR3: TGTGCCAGCAGTGAATTTGAGGGGAACTCCTACAATGAGCAGTTCTTC.

This clonotype was seen repeatedly, ten times or more. This chain uses TRBV28 with TRBJ1-3; D unresolved. With 6 bases removed from V and 4 bases from J, the gap between germline ends came to 13 bases. The CDR3 has 14 amino acids. Germline values: CDR1 MDHEN, CDR2 SYDVKM. The CDR3 region is CASSRRGFGNTIYF. CDR3 bases: TGTGCCAGCAGCCGCCGAGGGTTCGGAAACACCATATATTTT.

This clonotype was recorded many times. The chain employs TRBV28 and TRBJ2-7; 8 positions match TRBD2. Germline V gene lookup returns CDR1 MDHEN and CDR2 SYDVKM. J was trimmed by 3 bases and V by 7 bases; bases with no gene match: 11. The CDR3 runs 15 residues. The CDR3 nucleotides are TGTGCCAGCACCTACAGCGGGAGTGGCTTCTACGAGCAGTACTTC. Translating gives CASTYSGSGFYEQYF.

This clonotype was observed at least ten times. This rearrangement joins TRBV7-9 to TRBJ2-7, with a tentative D call TRBD2 (5 bases). The CDR3 runs to 16 residues. Trimming removed 5 bases from V and 6 bases from J, with 23 bases in between. The germline V gene encodes CDR1 SEHNR and CDR2 FQNEAQ (reference sequence). Written as DNA, the CDR3 is TGTGCCAGCAGCCGGGTGTCGGGAATTATTACGGGCGAGCAGTACTTC. Encoded protein: CASSRVSGIITGEQYF.

The chain couples TRBV19 to TRBJ2-1; D gene ambiguous. Germline CDR1 and CDR2: LNHDA and SQIVND (reference sequence). The V end lost 2 bases, the J end lost 8 bases, and 10 bases lay between the germline ends. CDR3 size: 13 residues. The CDR3 here is CASSIRVDDEQFF. The CDR3 DNA follows: TGTGCCAGTAGTATAAGGGTAGATGATGAGCAGTTCTTC.

The sample holds many counts of this clonotype. The rearrangement links TRBV29-1 to TRBJ1-2; no definite D call. Trimming cost V 2 bases and J 8 bases, with 24 bases left between them. Germline-derived CDR1 and CDR2 are SQVTM and ANQGSEA. The CDR3 covers 16 residues. The DNA of the CDR3 is TGCAGCGTTGAATCCGTTGGAGAGGCGAAGACCAGGGGCTACACCTTC. It yields the protein CSVESVGEAKTRGYTF. Full variable domain (missing parts from reference TRBV29-1 and TRBJ1-2): SAVISQKPSRDICQRGTSLTIQCQVDSQVTMMFWYRQQPGQSLTLIATANQGSEATYESGFVIDKFPISRPNLTFSTLTVSNMSPEDSSIYLCSVESVGEAKTRGYTFGSGTRLTVV.

This clonotype was counted only a few times. The rearrangement joins TRBV7-9 to TRBJ2-1, with 7 bases fitting TRBD2. Germline V gene sequence: CDR1 SEHNR, CDR2 FQNEAQ (reference sequence). V lost 4 bases, J lost 9 bases, and 15 bases stayed unmatched. The CDR3 length is 16 residues. The CDR3 DNA is TGTGCCAGCAGCTCTAGCGGAGAGGGCCATCGGAGTGAGCAGTTCTTC. This codes for CASSSSGEGHRSEQFF.

This clonotype was seen at least ten times. The CDR3 here is CSVAQGRTGELFF. In nucleotides, the CDR3 is TGCAGCGTTGCCCAGGGTCGGACCGGGGAGCTGTTTTTT. The gene calls are TRBV29-1 and TRBJ2-2; the D gene is possibly TRBD1 (5 bases). Germline V CDR1 and CDR2: SQVTM, ANQGSEA. There are 13 residues in the CDR3. The V end lost 4 bases, the J end lost 5 bases, and 11 bases lay between the germline ends.

This clonotype was observed many times. The rearrangement uses TRBV24-1 and TRBJ2-1; 12 positions agree with TRBD2. The length of the CDR3 is 17 residues. Germline values: CDR1 KGHDR, CDR2 SFDVKD. V was clipped by 3 bases and J by 8 bases; unmatched bases: 10. CDR3 in DNA: TGTGCCACCAGTGATCCGGGGAGACTAGCGGGAGTCGATGAGCAGTTCTTC. This sequence encodes CATSDPGRLAGVDEQFF.

The sample holds many counts of this clonotype. The chain recombines TRBV20-1 with TRBJ1-2; D gene ambiguous. Trimming shortened V by 1 base and J by 4 bases, and 10 bases separated the two germline ends. The germline CDR1 and CDR2 sequences are DFQATT and SNEGSKA (reference sequence). The CDR3 extends over 13 amino acids. CDR3 region: CSARATDSYGYTF. CDR3 nucleotide sequence: TGCAGTGCTAGAGCGACTGATTCCTATGGCTACACCTTC.

This clonotype came up many times. An end of the junction differs from the germline gene, which may be a read error. This chain connects TRBV2 to TRBJ2-1; D is ambiguous. Germline V CDR1 and CDR2: SNHLY, FYNNEI. CDR3 length: 9 residues. CDR3 sequence reads: CAGSNEQFF. CDR3 DNA: TGTGCCGGCAGCAATGAGCAGTTCTTC.

This clonotype was observed many times. The chain carries TRBV6-1 and TRBJ2-3; 8 nucleotides line up with TRBD1. J was trimmed by 0 bases and V by 3 bases; bases with no gene match: 2. This CDR3 has 15 residues. Germline V gene data show CDR1 as MNHNS and CDR2 as SASEGT. The CDR3 DNA follows: TGTGCCAGCAGTGACCGGACAGGGAGCACAGATACGCAGTATTTT. It encodes CASSDRTGSTDTQYF.

The chain recombines TRBV6-6 with TRBJ1-4; D gene unclear. This CDR3 comprises 13 residues. Trimming removed 7 bases from V and 8 bases from J, with 14 bases in between. Germline CDR1 is MNHNY and CDR2 is SVGAGI (reference sequence). CDR3 DNA: TGTGCCAGCACCGAGGACGGAACCGAAAAACTGTTTTTT. Translated, it gives CASTEDGTEKLFF.

This clonotype was seen repeatedly, ten times or more. The chain links TRBV28 to TRBJ2-7; 12 positions match TRBD2. The ends lost 8 bases at V and 3 bases at J; junction bases unmatched: 5. The CDR3 spans 14 residues. Per the germline V gene, CDR1 is MDHEN and CDR2 is SYDVKM. The CDR3 region has the DNA TGTGCCAGCTCACTAGCGGGGGGAAACTACGAGCAGTACTTC. It codes for CASSLAGGNYEQYF. Using reference TRBV28 and TRBJ2-7 for the parts outside the CDR3, the full variable domain is DVKVTQSSRYLVKRTGEKVFLECVQDMDHENMFWYRQDPGLGLRLIYFSYDVKMKEKGDIPEGYSVSREKKERFSLILESASTNQTSMYLCASSLAGGNYEQYFGPGTRLTVT.

This clonotype was seen at least ten times. This chain connects TRBV20-1 to TRBJ1-5; D remains ambiguous. Germline V lookup: CDR1 DFQATT, CDR2 SNEGSKA (reference sequence). V shed 1 base and J shed 4 bases, with 5 bases lying between them. The CDR3 is made up of 12 amino acids. The CDR3 sequence: CSARGLNQPQHF. The CDR3 DNA is TGCAGTGCTAGAGGACTTAATCAGCCCCAGCATTTT.

A few counts support this clonotype. The V and J genes are TRBV5-1 and TRBJ2-1; TRBD2 agrees at 7 bases. The CDR3 length is 16 residues. The germline gives CDR1 SGHRS, CDR2 YFSETQ. The junction had 13 bases not matched to a gene; V was cut back by 4 bases and J by 6 bases. In nucleotides, the CDR3 is TGCGCCAGCAGCGCTGTTGGGCCTAGCGGTGGCAATGAGCAGTTCTTC. This sequence encodes CASSAVGPSGGNEQFF.

Ten or more counts support this clonotype. The chain employs TRBV18 and TRBJ2-1; D remains ambiguous. The V gene lost 5 bases and the J gene lost 9 bases, with 5 bases spanning the gap. The germline CDR1 and CDR2 sequences are KGHSH and LQKENI. This CDR3 is 10 amino acids long. CDR3 DNA sequence: TGTGCCAGCTCAGGTCCTGAGCAGTTCTTC. It is translated as CASSGPEQFF.

This clonotype was detected ten times or more. The chain joins TRBV7-2 to TRBJ2-7; no firm D call. The CDR3 extends over 14 amino acids. V lost 4 bases, J lost 0 bases, and 10 bases lay in between. Per germline, CDR1 SGHTA and CDR2 FQGNSA. The CDR3 reads CASSSLLGSYEQYF. The CDR3 coding sequence is TGTGCCAGCAGCTCCCTCCTTGGCTCCTACGAGCAGTACTTC.

This clonotype appeared many times. The rearrangement joins TRBV27 to TRBJ1-2; no reliable D call. Germline values: CDR1 MNHEY, CDR2 SMNVEV (reference sequence). V dropped 0 bases and J dropped 7 bases, with 12 bases sitting between them. The CDR3 loop spans 14 amino acids. CDR3 bases: TGTGCCAGCAGTTTATCGGCGGGCCTAGGTGGCTACACCTTC. It encodes CASSLSAGLGGYTF.